This T cell receptor beta chain emerged from a study of CXCR3-negative and CXCR3-positive naive CD8 T cells. Overall study results and limits: TRB CDR3s were more hydrophobic in CXCR3-positive than in CXCR3-negative naive cells. Similar TRBV-TRBJ usage characterized naive CXCR3-negative and CXCR3-positive cells; memory cells differed.

Concerning this clonotype: Its matching antigen is unknown.

The V gene's germline CDR1 is MNHEY and CDR2 SVGEGT. The CDR3 is 15 amino acids. 5' RACE with UMI labels generated the TRB cDNA libraries. TCRdb reprocessed the 5' RACE reads and stores each CDR3 protein as one record, lacking DNA. Its table records roughly 110,000 distinct CDR3 sequences. The chain joins TRBV6-2 or TRBV6-3 to TRBJ2-7; TCRdb reports TRBD1, a call that lacks DNA to check it against. What was sequenced was naive CXCR3+ CD8+ T cells from blood. Described subset: CD45RO-CCR7+CD27+CD95- naive CD8+ T cells expressing CXCR3 (TNR3+). The TCR was taken from a human donor in good health. Some clones in this sample may be carry-over from other donors' samples. The CDR3 sequence: CASSTRGGGSYEQYF.